This paragraph covers one T cell receptor (beta chain) sequence. The sample belongs to a study of blood T cell repertoires in COVID-19. Background on the study: Spain, Italy and the United States supplied samples that represented acute and convalescent COVID-19. PBMCs, B-cell-depleted T cells, or T cells provided the cDNA or gDNA that made up the material.

As originally analysed: How many nucleated cells were present was estimated from reference gene primer amplification. Some clones are missing from TCRdb's copy, which holds only in-frame ones; the method was immunoSEQ multiplex PCR. V, J and clone size are taken as reported in that table, and D and trimming were inferred from the DNA itself. This table holds about 220,000 clones, around 83% found once. The CDR3 length is 15 residues. With 0 bases removed from V and 0 bases from J, the gap between germline ends came to 10 bases. CDR1 and CDR2 (germline): SGHRS, YFSETQ. The specimen sequenced was peripheral blood. The chain combines TRBV5-1 with TRBJ2-7, with unresolved D. This TCR came from a woman aged 45 to 65 with acute or convalescent COVID-19. The CDR3 region has the DNA TGCGCCAGCAGCTTGGAACAGCTTTTCTCCTACGAGCAGTACTTC. It encodes CASSLEQLFSYEQYF.